These T cell receptor beta chains were read from a single sample in a study of T cells after yellow fever vaccination. TCRdb fed the 5' RACE reads into MiXCR, producing one record per CDR3 protein. The sample holds 300,000 to 400,000 distinct CDR3 sequences, roughly an eighth seen once. The source was CD4+ T cells sorted from PBMCs, collected 15 days after the yellow fever booster vaccination. The receptors come from a man aged 18 to 29 who received the YFV17D yellow fever vaccine. Both conserved end residues are part of each CDR3. Fields, in order: V gene, clone size, D gene, J gene, CDR3 DNA, CDR3 protein. The D gene is left open where the match is weak. The listing skips clone size in some rows; elsewhere it reads once, few, many or a size class.

v_gene: TRBV12-3/TRBV12-4; abundance: .; d_gene: TRBD2; j_gene: TRBJ2-1; CDR3nt: TGTGCCAGCAGTTGGACTAGCGGATTGCAGAATGAGCAGTTCTTC; CDR3aa: CASSWTSGLQNEQFF
v_gene: TRBV7-6; abundance: many; d_gene: .; j_gene: TRBJ1-6; CDR3nt: TGTGCCAGCAGCCCTTCGACAGTAAATAATTCACCCCTCCACTTT; CDR3aa: CASSPSTVNNSPLHF
v_gene: TRBV6-6; abundance: few; d_gene: TRBD1; j_gene: TRBJ2-7; CDR3nt: TGTGCCAGCAGTATGGACAGGGGCGGCGAGCAGTACTTC; CDR3aa: CASSMDRGGEQYF
v_gene: TRBV6-6; abundance: .; d_gene: TRBD1; j_gene: TRBJ2-7; CDR3nt: TGTGCCAGCAGAGACGGGACAGACTACTACGAGCAGTACTTC; CDR3aa: CASRDGTDYYEQYF
v_gene: TRBV19; abundance: few; d_gene: .; j_gene: TRBJ1-2; CDR3nt: TGTGCCAGTAAAGGGAGGGGCAGTAACTATGGCTACACCTTC; CDR3aa: CASKGRGSNYGYTF
v_gene: TRBV20-1; abundance: .; d_gene: .; j_gene: TRBJ2-2; CDR3nt: TGCAGTGCCCCCTTGAACACCGGGGAGCTGTTTTTT; CDR3aa: CSAPLNTGELFF
v_gene: TRBV18; abundance: .; d_gene: .; j_gene: TRBJ1-1; CDR3nt: TGTGCCAGCTCACCACCGAATGGGCTCGGCACTGAAGCTTTCTTT; CDR3aa: CASSPPNGLGTEAFF
v_gene: TRBV4-3; abundance: few; d_gene: .; j_gene: TRBJ1-2; CDR3nt: TGCGCCAGCAGCCAAATAGGTGTGGGAAACGGCTACACCTTC; CDR3aa: CASSQIGVGNGYTF
v_gene: TRBV6-2/TRBV6-3; abundance: few; d_gene: TRBD2; j_gene: TRBJ2-7; CDR3nt: TGTGCCAGCTCAATGAGACTAGCCAGCGAGCAGTACTTC; CDR3aa: CASSMRLASEQYF
v_gene: TRBV7-2; abundance: few; d_gene: .; j_gene: TRBJ1-1; CDR3nt: TGTGCCAGCAGGTGGCCCGGGGCGCTGTCGACTGAAGCTTTCTTT; CDR3aa: CASRWPGALSTEAFF